The clone carrying this T cell receptor (beta chain) occurred many times. Both TRBC1 and TRBC2 were covered by a beta constant-region primer of two equimolar oligonucleotides. An oligonucleotide with the SP2 primer and a 12-nucleotide UMI was ligated to the cDNA 3' end. Four rounds of PCR amplified the ligated cDNA using nested alpha and beta constant-region primers plus SP2. A single record per CDR3 protein comes from TCRdb applying MiXCR to the UMI-ligation and nested PCR reads. The sample contains about 90,000 distinct CDR3 sequences, 7% of which appear only once. This sample is drawn from a study of naive and memory T cell subsets. Germline assignment: CDR1 DFQATT and CDR2 SNEGSKA (reference sequence). The V segment lost 3 bases and the J segment 2 bases; nucleotides outside the gene matches: 3. The CDR3 contains 14 residues.

The clonotype comes from a human donor in good health. The sequencing sample was made of central memory CD4+ T cells from blood. The chain joins TRBV20-1 to TRBJ2-7; the match to TRBD1 covers 11 bases. The CDR3 DNA sequence: TGCAGTGCTAGGTGGGGACAGGGGGCCTACGAGCAGTACTTC. This codes for CSARWGQGAYEQYF.